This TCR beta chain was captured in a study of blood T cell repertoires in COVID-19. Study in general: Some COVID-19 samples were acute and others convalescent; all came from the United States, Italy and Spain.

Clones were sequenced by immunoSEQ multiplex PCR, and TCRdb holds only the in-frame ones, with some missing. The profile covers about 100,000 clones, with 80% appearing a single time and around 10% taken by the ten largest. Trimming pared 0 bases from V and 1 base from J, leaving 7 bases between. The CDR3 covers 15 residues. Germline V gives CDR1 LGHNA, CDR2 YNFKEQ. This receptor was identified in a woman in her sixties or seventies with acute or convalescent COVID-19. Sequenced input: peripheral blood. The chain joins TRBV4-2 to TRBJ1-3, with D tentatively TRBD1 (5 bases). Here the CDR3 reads CASSQDGGSGNTIYF. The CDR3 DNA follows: TGTGCCAGCAGCCAAGATGGGGGGTCTGGAAACACCATATATTTT.